Shown below are 17 T cell receptor beta chains from a single sample sequenced in a study of cytomegalovirus exposure and HLA in healthy donors. PCR involved 60 Vbeta and 13 Jbeta primers. TCRdb's copy holds only in-frame clones and misses some; the assay was immunoSEQ multiplex PCR. The sample has 90,000 to 150,000 clones; more than 70% are singletons. Sequencing was done on a sample of PBMCs. The origin of the receptors is a man over 45 in good health and CMV-seronegative.

In its sample, this clone was seen a few times. The chain carries TRBV7-3 and TRBJ1-6; possible D gene TRBD1, 5 bases. Between the trimmed V and J ends, which lost 3 bases and 7 bases, there was a span of 7 bases. CDR1 and CDR2 (germline): SGHTA, FQGTGA. The CDR3 loop spans 13 amino acids. The CDR3 protein is CASSLGGNSPLHF. The CDR3, as DNA: TGTGCCAGCAGCTTGGGGGGGAATTCACCCCTCCACTTT.

V and J are TRBV19 and TRBJ2-2; D ambiguous. CDR1 is LNHDA and CDR2 is SQIVND in the germline V gene (reference sequence). Trimming shortened V by 5 bases and J by 6 bases, and 7 bases separated the two germline ends. This CDR3 spans 12 amino acids. The CDR3 sequence is CASSVVSGELFF. CDR3 nucleotides: TGTGCCAGTAGTGTCGTTTCCGGGGAGCTGTTTTTT.

CDR3 sequence reads: CATSSPGGPYNEQFF. The CDR3 coding sequence is TGTGCCACCAGCAGTCCCGGCGGTCCCTACAATGAGCAGTTCTTC. The V and J genes are TRBV15 and TRBJ2-1; D not certain. Germline loops: CDR1 LNHNV, CDR2 YYDKDF (reference sequence). V was trimmed by 3 bases and J by 2 bases, leaving 11 bases between them. The CDR3 runs 15 residues. The full variable domain, rest sourced from reference TRBV15 and TRBJ2-1, is DAMVIQNPRYQVTQFGKPVTLSCSQTLNHNVMYWYQQKSSQAPKLLFHYYDKDFNNEADTPDNFQSRRPNTSFCFLDIRSPGLGDTAMYLCATSSPGGPYNEQFFGPGTRLTVL.

The chain combines TRBV10-3 with TRBJ2-5, with a possible D match to TRBD1 (6 bases). CDR3 size: 16 residues. V gave up 2 bases and J gave up 1 base, with 14 bases separating them. The germline V gene encodes CDR1 ENHRY and CDR2 SYGVKD. CDR3 residues: CAISEDASGVQETQYF. CDR3 in DNA: TGTGCCATCAGTGAGGACGCGTCAGGGGTCCAAGAGACCCAGTACTTC.

The V gene is TRBV30, the J gene TRBJ1-1; D call uncertain. Per germline, CDR1 GTSNPN and CDR2 SVGIG (reference sequence). V was shortened by 7 bases and J by 4 bases, with 16 bases between the two germline ends. This CDR3 contains 13 residues. CDR3 DNA: TGTGCCTCTAGTAGTAGCGGCGGCACTGAAGCTTTCTTT. Protein product: CASSSSGGTEAFF.

Only one count was recorded for this clone. The J gene is TRBJ2-5, the V gene TRBV19, with 14 bases lining up with TRBD2. This CDR3 spans 19 amino acids. Trimming at V came to 5 bases and at J to 1 base, leaving 12 bases not matched to a gene. Germline CDR1 is LNHDA and CDR2 is SQIVND (reference sequence). CDR3 DNA: TGTGCCAGTAGTCCGCGCACGGGACTAGCGGGGGCGATCCAAGAGACCCAGTACTTC. Translating gives CASSPRTGLAGAIQETQYF.

V gene TRBV20-1 combines with J gene TRBJ2-3; D uncertain. V shed 5 bases and J shed 5 bases, with 8 bases lying between them. In germline, CDR1 is DFQATT, CDR2 SNEGSKA (reference sequence). The CDR3 runs 11 residues. CDR3 nucleotides: TGCAGTGCTTTTAGAAGAGATACGCAGTATTTT. Translation: CSAFRRDTQYF.

The rearrangement links TRBV15 to TRBJ1-2; D perhaps matches TRBD1 (5 bases). The germline V gene encodes CDR1 LNHNV and CDR2 YYDKDF (reference sequence). CDR3 length: 17 residues. Trimming pared 0 bases from V and 7 bases from J, leaving 21 bases between. The CDR3 bases are TGTGCCACCAGCAGAGAAGACCAAGGGACTTTGGTGCGTGGCTACACCTTC. Translated: CATSREDQGTLVRGYTF. The full variable domain, in which reference TRBV15 and TRBJ1-2 provide the parts outside the CDR3, is DAMVIQNPRYQVTQFGKPVTLSCSQTLNHNVMYWYQQKSSQAPKLLFHYYDKDFNNEADTPDNFQSRRPNTSFCFLDIRSPGLGDTAMYLCATSREDQGTLVRGYTFGSGTRLTVV.

The chain joins TRBV11-2 to TRBJ2-7; the match to TRBD1 covers 10 bases. V lost 2 bases to trimming and J lost 0 bases; unmatched junction nucleotides: 7. The CDR3 runs 17 residues. Per the germline V gene, CDR1 is SGHAT and CDR2 is FQNNGV. The CDR3 spells CASSLRRGTGASYEQYF. In DNA, the CDR3 is TGTGCCAGCAGCTTAAGGAGAGGGACAGGGGCCTCCTACGAGCAGTACTTC.

The chain couples TRBV11-1 to TRBJ2-7, with D tentatively TRBD1 (6 bases). The V end was cut by 5 bases, the J end by 4 bases, with 15 bases between. Germline V lookup: CDR1 SGHAT, CDR2 FQDESV (reference sequence). The CDR3 spans 14 residues. The CDR3 DNA follows: TGTGCCAGCAGCCCGACGCGGACAGAGTACGAGCAGTACTTC. Its protein is CASSPTRTEYEQYF.

The CDR3 coding sequence is TGTGCCAGCTCCTTCGAGGGGGCCGTCAATAATTCACCCCTCCACTTT. Translated: CASSFEGAVNNSPLHF. V usage is TRBV18 and J usage is TRBJ1-6; 7 bases fit TRBD1. CDR1 and CDR2 (germline): KGHSH, LQKENI. V shed 6 bases, J shed 5 bases, and the junction held 10 bases outside the gene matches. The CDR3 has 16 amino acids.

This clone has more than one count but fewer than ten. V gene TRBV5-6 combines with J gene TRBJ1-6, with D possibly being TRBD1 (6 bases). The germline V gene has CDR1 SGHDT and CDR2 YYEEEE. The CDR3 loop spans 17 amino acids. V gave up 0 bases and J gave up 8 bases, with 18 bases separating them. The CDR3 protein is CASSLAGGGAKYSPLHF. CDR3 in DNA: TGTGCCAGCAGCTTGGCCGGAGGGGGGGCTAAATATTCACCCCTCCACTTT.

This chain uses TRBV28 with TRBJ1-2; D may be TRBD1 (6 bases). The CDR3 totals 12 residues. Germline CDR1 and CDR2: MDHEN and SYDVKM. V was clipped by 6 bases and J by 7 bases, with 12 bases between them. The CDR3 DNA is TGTGCCAGCAGGGGAGGGGGTGTTGGCTACACCTTC. Amino acid sequence: CASRGGGVGYTF.

V and J are TRBV28 and TRBJ1-2; a weak D match, TRBD1 (5 bases). The germline gives CDR1 MDHEN, CDR2 SYDVKM. V was clipped by 2 bases and J by 6 bases, with 13 bases between them. The CDR3 sequence is 14 residues long. The CDR3 protein is CASSLPGRGDGYTF. For the CDR3, the DNA is TGTGCCAGCAGTTTACCAGGGCGGGGAGATGGCTACACCTTC.

This chain connects TRBV25-1 to TRBJ2-2; 11 bases line up with TRBD1. CDR1 is MGHDK, CDR2 SYGVNS, per germline. CDR3 size: 14 residues. The junction had 6 bases not matched to a gene; V was cut back by 8 bases and J by 7 bases. In nucleotides, the CDR3 is TGTGCCAGCGCGAGGACAGGGGGCTTCGGGGAGCTGTTTTTT. Amino acid sequence: CASARTGGFGELFF.

The V and J genes are TRBV18 and TRBJ1-5; the D is unclear. The CDR3 consists of 14 residues. Germline-derived CDR1 and CDR2 are KGHSH and LQKENI. Trimming stripped 4 bases from V and 5 bases from J, with 12 bases between. The CDR3 nucleotides read TGTGCCAGCTCACGGGGAGCAACGGATCAGCCCCAGCATTTT. The encoded protein is CASSRGATDQPQHF. Combining the CDR3 with reference TRBV18 and TRBJ1-5 gives the whole variable domain NAGVMQNPRHLVRRRGQEARLRCSPMKGHSHVYWYRQLPEEGLKFMVYLQKENIIDESGMPKERFSAEFPKEGPSILRIQQVVRGDSAAYFCASSRGATDQPQHFGDGTRLSIL.

Remarks on this clone: The junction does not match germline at one end; this may be a read error. The CDR3 nucleotides read TGTGCCTGGAGTGTGGGGCAGGGTTTGAATGGCTACCCCTTC. This codes for CAWSVGQGLNGYPF. The chain combines TRBV30 with TRBJ1-2; D is perhaps TRBD1 (5 bases). CDR1 and CDR2 (germline): GTSNPN, SVGIG (reference sequence). The CDR3 covers 14 residues.